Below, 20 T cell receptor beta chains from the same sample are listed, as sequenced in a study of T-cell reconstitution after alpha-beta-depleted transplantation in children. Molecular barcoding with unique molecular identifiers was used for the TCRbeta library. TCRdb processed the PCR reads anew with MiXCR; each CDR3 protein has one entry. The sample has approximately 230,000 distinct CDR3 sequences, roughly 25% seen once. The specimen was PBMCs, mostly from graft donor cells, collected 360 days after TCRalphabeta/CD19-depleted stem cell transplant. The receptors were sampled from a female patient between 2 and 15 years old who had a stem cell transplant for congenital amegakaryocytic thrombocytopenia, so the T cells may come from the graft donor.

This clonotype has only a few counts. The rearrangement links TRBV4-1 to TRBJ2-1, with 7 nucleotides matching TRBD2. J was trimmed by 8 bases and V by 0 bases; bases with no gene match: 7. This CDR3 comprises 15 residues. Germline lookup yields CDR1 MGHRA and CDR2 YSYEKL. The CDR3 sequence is CASSQEGRVIDEQFF. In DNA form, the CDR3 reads TGCGCCAGCAGCCAAGAGGGGAGGGTTATCGATGAGCAGTTCTTC.

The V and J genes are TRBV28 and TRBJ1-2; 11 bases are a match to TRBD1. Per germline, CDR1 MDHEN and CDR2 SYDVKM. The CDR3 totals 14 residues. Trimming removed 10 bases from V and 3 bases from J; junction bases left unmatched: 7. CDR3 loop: CATPRDRGDYGYTF. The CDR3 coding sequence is TGTGCCACCCCGAGGGACAGGGGGGACTATGGCTACACCTTC.

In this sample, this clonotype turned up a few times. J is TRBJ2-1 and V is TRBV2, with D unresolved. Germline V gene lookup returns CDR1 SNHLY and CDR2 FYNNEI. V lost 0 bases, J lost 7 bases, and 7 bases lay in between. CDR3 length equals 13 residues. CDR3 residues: CASSEALMNEQFF. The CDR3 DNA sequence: TGTGCCAGCAGTGAAGCGCTTATGAATGAGCAGTTCTTC.

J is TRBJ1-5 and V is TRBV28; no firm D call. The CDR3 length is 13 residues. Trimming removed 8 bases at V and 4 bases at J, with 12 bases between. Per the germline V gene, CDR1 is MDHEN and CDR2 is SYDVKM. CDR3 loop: CASSRVENQPQHF. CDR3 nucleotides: TGTGCCAGCTCGAGGGTAGAGAATCAGCCCCAGCATTTT.

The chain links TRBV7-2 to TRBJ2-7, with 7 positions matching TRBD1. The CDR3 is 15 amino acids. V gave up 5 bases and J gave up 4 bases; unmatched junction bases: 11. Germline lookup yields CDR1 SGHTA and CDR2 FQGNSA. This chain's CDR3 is CASSLDRISSYEQYF. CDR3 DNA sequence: TGTGCCAGCAGCCTGGACAGGATCAGTTCGTACGAGCAGTACTTC.

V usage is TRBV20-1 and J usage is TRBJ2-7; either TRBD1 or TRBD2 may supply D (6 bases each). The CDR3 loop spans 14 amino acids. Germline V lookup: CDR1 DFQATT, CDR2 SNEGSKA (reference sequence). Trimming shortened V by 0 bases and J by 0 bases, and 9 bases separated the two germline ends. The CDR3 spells CSAREPGASYEQYF. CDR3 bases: TGCAGTGCTAGAGAACCGGGGGCCTCCTACGAGCAGTACTTC.

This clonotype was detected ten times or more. The CDR3 DNA reads as TGCAGCGTTTCCCTAAACAATGAGCAGTTCTTC. Translated, it gives CSVSLNNEQFF. The rearrangement uses TRBV29-1 and TRBJ2-1; D gene unclear. Trimming removed 5 bases from V and 5 bases from J, with 7 bases in between. There are 11 residues in the CDR3. Germline V gives CDR1 SQVTM, CDR2 ANQGSEA.

The CDR3 DNA follows: TGCGCCAGCAGCCATTTTCCCCAGTGGGCCCAAGAGACCCAGTACTTC. It codes for CASSHFPQWAQETQYF. The chain combines TRBV4-1 with TRBJ2-5; D is unclear. Germline lookup yields CDR1 MGHRA and CDR2 YSYEKL. The CDR3 runs to 16 residues. V gave up 3 bases and J gave up 1 base, with 15 bases separating them.

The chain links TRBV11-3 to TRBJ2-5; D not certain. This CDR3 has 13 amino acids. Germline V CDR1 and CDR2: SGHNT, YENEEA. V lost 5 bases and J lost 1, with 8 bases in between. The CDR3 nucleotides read TGTGCCAGCAGCCGCTTCCTCCAAGAGACCCAGTACTTC. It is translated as CASSRFLQETQYF.

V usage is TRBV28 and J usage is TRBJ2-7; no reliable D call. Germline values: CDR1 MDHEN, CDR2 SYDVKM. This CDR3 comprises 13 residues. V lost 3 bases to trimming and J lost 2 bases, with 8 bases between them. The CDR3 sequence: CASSFKPTYEQYF. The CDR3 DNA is TGTGCCAGCAGTTTCAAGCCTACCTACGAGCAGTACTTC.

The CDR3: CASSLSHGTGEHYEQYF. The CDR3 DNA sequence: TGTGCCAGCAGTTTATCGCACGGGACAGGGGAGCACTACGAGCAGTACTTC. The rearrangement uses TRBV27 and TRBJ2-7; TRBD1 aligns across 10 bases. Trimming cost V 0 bases and J 3 bases; bases outside gene matches: 8. CDR1 and CDR2 (germline): MNHEY, SMNVEV (reference sequence). The CDR3 has 17 amino acids.

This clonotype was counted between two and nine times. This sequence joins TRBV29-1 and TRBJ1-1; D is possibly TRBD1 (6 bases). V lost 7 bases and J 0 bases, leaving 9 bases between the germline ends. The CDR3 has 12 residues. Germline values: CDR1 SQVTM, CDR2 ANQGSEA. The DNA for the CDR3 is TGCAGCGGTGGACAGTTGAACACTGAAGCTTTCTTT. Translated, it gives CSGGQLNTEAFF.

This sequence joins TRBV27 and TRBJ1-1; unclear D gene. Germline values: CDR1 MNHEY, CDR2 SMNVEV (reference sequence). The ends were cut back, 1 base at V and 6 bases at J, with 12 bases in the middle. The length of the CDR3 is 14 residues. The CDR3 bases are TGTGCCAGCAGTTTATTTCCGGGAAAGTCTGAAGCTTTCTTT. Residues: CASSLFPGKSEAFF.

CDR3 nucleotide sequence: TGTGCCAGCGGGGACGCCTTCTACGAGCAGTACTTC. Its translation: CASGDAFYEQYF. The chain couples TRBV19 to TRBJ2-7, with D perhaps being TRBD1 or TRBD2 (5 bases each). Trimming took off 9 bases at V and 3 bases at J, with 12 bases between the two ends. The CDR3 covers 12 residues. Germline values: CDR1 LNHDA, CDR2 SQIVND (reference sequence).

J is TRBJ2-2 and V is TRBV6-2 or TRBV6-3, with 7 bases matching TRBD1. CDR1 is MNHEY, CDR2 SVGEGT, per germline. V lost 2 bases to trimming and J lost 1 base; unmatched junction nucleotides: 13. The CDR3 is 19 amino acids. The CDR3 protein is CASSYPRTGRMLNTGELFF. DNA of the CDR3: TGTGCCAGCAGTTACCCCAGGACAGGCCGGATGCTGAACACCGGGGAGCTGTTTTTT.

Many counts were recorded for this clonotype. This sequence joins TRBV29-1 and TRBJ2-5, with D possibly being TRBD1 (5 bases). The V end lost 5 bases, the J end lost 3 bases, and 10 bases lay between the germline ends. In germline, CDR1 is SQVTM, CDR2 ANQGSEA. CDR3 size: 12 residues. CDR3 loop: CSVSAGKETQYF. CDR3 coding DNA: TGCAGCGTTTCAGCAGGGAAAGAGACCCAGTACTTC.

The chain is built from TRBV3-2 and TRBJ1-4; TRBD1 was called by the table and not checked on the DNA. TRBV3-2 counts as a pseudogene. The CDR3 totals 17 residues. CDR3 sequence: CASSYDRDAATNEKLFF. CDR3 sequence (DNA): TGTGCCAGCAGTTATGACAGGGACGCAGCAACTAATGAAAAACTGTTTTTT.

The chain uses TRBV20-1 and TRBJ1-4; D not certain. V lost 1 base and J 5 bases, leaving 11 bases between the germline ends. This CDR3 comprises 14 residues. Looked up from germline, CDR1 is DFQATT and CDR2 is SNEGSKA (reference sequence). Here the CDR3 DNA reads TGCAGTGCTAGAGGCTCTCACCCGAATGAAAAACTGTTTTTT. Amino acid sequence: CSARGSHPNEKLFF.

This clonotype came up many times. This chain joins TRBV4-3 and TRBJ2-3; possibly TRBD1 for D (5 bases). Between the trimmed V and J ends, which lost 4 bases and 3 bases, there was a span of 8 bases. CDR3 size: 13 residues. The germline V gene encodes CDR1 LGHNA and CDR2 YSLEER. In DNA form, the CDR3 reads TGCGCCAGCAGCCGGACAAAGACAGATACGCAGTATTTT. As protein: CASSRTKTDTQYF.

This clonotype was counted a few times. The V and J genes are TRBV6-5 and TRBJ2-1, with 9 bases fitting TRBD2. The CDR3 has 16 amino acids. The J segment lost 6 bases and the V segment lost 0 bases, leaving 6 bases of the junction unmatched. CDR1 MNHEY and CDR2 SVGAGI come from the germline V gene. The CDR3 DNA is TGTGCCAGCAGTTACTCCTCGCTAGCGGGGCTCAATGAGCAGTTCTTC. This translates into CASSYSSLAGLNEQFF.